One T cell receptor beta chain is described in this entry. The antigen is not known. Using immunoSEQ multiplex PCR, the repertoire was profiled, and TCRdb retains in-frame clones only, with some absent. Found here are roughly 56,000 clones, approximately 90% of them singletons; the top ten hold 0.61%. The data originate from a study of OX40 agonist ivuxolimab in advanced cancers. Whole-study context: Patients received ivuxolimab, an agonistic anti-OX40 (CD134) antibody. Dose-escalation patients were diagnosed with hepatocellular carcinoma, melanoma, renal cell cancer or head and neck cancer.

Study outcomes and limitations: Expanded clones belonging to CD8+ T cells outnumbered, on average, those of CD4+.

The length of the CDR3 is 16 residues. The V gene's germline CDR1 is SGHNT and CDR2 YENEEA. The ends lost 0 bases at V and 5 bases at J; junction bases unmatched: 8. The sequencing here drew on CD4+ or CD8+ T cells sorted from blood, taken in a trial of the OX40 agonist ivuxolimab. This clonotype was sampled from an adult with an advanced solid tumor such as melanoma, head and neck, liver or kidney cancer. The J gene is TRBJ2-7, the V gene TRBV11-3; TRBD2 matches at 9 bases. The CDR3 coding sequence is TGTGCCAGCAGCTTAGACGGCGCGGGAGGGGGGAACGAGCAGTACTTC. Translating it yields CASSLDGAGGGNEQYF. The variable domain in full, completed from reference TRBV11-3 and TRBJ2-7, reads EAGVVQSPRYKIIEKKQPVAFWCNPISGHNTLYWYLQNLGQGPELLIRYENEEAVDDSQLPKDRFSAERLKGVDSTLKIQPAELGDSAVYLCASSLDGAGGGNEQYFGPGTRLTVT.